The 14 T cell receptor beta chains in this list originate from one sample, sequenced in a study of T cell repertoires in cytomegalovirus infection. Their specific antigens are unknown. TCRdb reprocessed the reads with MiXCR, giving one entry per CDR3 protein. Of some 940,000 distinct CDR3 sequences in the sample, less than 40% are singletons; the top ten hold 11% to 15%. The sample here was cultured CD8+ T cells from PBMCs, taken from culture after CMV antigen stimulation. These receptors came from a human donor in good health (CMV status not recorded). Some clones in this sample may be carry-over from other donors' samples.

This clonotype was counted ten times or more. The chain joins TRBV7-9 to TRBJ2-1, with 7 bases lining up with TRBD2. V was pared by 4 bases and J by 5 bases, with 8 bases of the junction left unmatched. The CDR3 length is 15 residues. Germline CDR1 and CDR2: SEHNR and FQNEAQ (reference sequence). This CDR3 is CASSSAGPRNNEQFF. The CDR3 bases are TGTGCCAGCAGCTCAGCGGGACCGAGAAACAATGAGCAGTTCTTC. Full variable domain (missing parts from reference TRBV7-9 and TRBJ2-1): DTGVSQNPRHKITKRGQNVTFRCDPISEHNRLYWYRQTLGQGPEFLTYFQNEAQLEKSRLLSDRFSAERPKGSFSTLEIQRTEQGDSAMYLCASSSAGPRNNEQFFGPGTRLTVL.

The V call is TRBV4-1, the J call TRBJ1-1; unclear D gene. Germline CDR1 and CDR2: MGHRA and YSYEKL. Trimming stripped 3 bases from V and 4 bases from J, with 9 bases between. This CDR3 contains 13 residues. CDR3 in amino acids: CASSHPGATEAFF. Written as DNA, the CDR3 is TGCGCCAGCAGCCACCCTGGCGCCACTGAAGCTTTCTTT.

This chain connects TRBV6-5 to TRBJ2-2; D perhaps matches TRBD1 (6 bases). This CDR3 has 16 residues. CDR1 MNHEY and CDR2 SVGAGI come from the germline V gene. V gave up 2 bases and J gave up 6 bases, with 16 bases separating them. In nucleotides, the CDR3 is TGTGCCAGCAGTTACGGGCTGGTAGGGGGTCCCGGGGAGCTGTTTTTT. Translating it yields CASSYGLVGGPGELFF.

This clonotype was picked up a small number of times. This chain connects TRBV4-2 to TRBJ2-1, with 9 bases fitting TRBD2. This CDR3 has 17 amino acids. The V segment lost 2 bases and the J segment 6 bases; nucleotides outside the gene matches: 11. CDR1 LGHNA and CDR2 YNFKEQ come from the germline V gene. CDR3 region: CASSQLSGTSPPNEQFF. The DNA for the CDR3 is TGTGCCAGCAGCCAATTATCCGGGACTAGCCCCCCCAATGAGCAGTTCTTC.

This clonotype has only a few counts. The chain links TRBV28 to TRBJ2-5, with 15 bases identical to TRBD2. The CDR3 totals 17 residues. Germline CDR1 is MDHEN and CDR2 is SYDVKM. V gave up 5 bases and J gave up 5 bases; unmatched junction bases: 9. CDR3 sequence reads: CASSPQGLAGGGETQYF. In DNA, the CDR3 is TGTGCCAGCAGTCCCCAGGGACTAGCGGGGGGTGGTGAGACCCAGTACTTC. Supplemented by reference TRBV28 and TRBJ2-5, the full variable domain reads DVKVTQSSRYLVKRTGEKVFLECVQDMDHENMFWYRQDPGLGLRLIYFSYDVKMKEKGDIPEGYSVSREKKERFSLILESASTNQTSMYLCASSPQGLAGGGETQYFGPGTRLLVL.

This clonotype was picked up many times. This sequence joins TRBV7-2 and TRBJ2-1; perhaps D is TRBD1 or TRBD2 (5 bases each). The germline gives CDR1 SGHTA, CDR2 FQGNSA. Deletions cut 5 bases from V and 4 bases from J, with 18 bases between. This CDR3 is 16 amino acids long. The CDR3 protein is CASSTPRDQGYNEQFF. Here the CDR3 DNA reads TGTGCCAGCAGCACTCCCCGGGACCAGGGTTACAATGAGCAGTTCTTC.

The chain employs TRBV6-2 or TRBV6-3 and TRBJ2-7; the D gene is possibly TRBD1 (5 bases). Looked up from germline, CDR1 is MNHEY and CDR2 is SVGEGT. Between the trimmed V and J ends, which lost 5 bases and 7 bases, there was a span of 9 bases. This CDR3 region has 11 residues. The CDR3 DNA follows: TGTGCCAGCAGTCAGGGCCCTGAGCAGTACTTC. Translation gives CASSQGPEQYF.

This clonotype was counted a few times. The DNA of the CDR3 is TGTGCCAGCAGTGCGGCAGCTACCTACGAGCAGTACTTC. It is translated as CASSAAATYEQYF. J is TRBJ2-7 and V is TRBV6-1; unclear D gene. Trimming removed 4 bases at V and 2 bases at J, with 9 bases between. The germline V gene encodes CDR1 MNHNS and CDR2 SASEGT. The CDR3 spans 13 residues.

This clonotype was detected ten times or more. The rearrangement joins TRBV7-9 to TRBJ2-5; D gene uncertain. Germline V gene sequence: CDR1 SEHNR, CDR2 FQNEAQ (reference sequence). Trimming pared 1 base from V and 0 bases from J, leaving 6 bases between. This CDR3 spans 14 amino acids. Here the CDR3 reads CASSLEDNQETQYF. CDR3 coding DNA: TGTGCCAGCAGCTTAGAGGATAACCAAGAGACCCAGTACTTC.

A few counts support this clonotype. The V call is TRBV6-8, the J call TRBJ2-3, with TRBD2 matching 8 bases. Germline V gene data show CDR1 as MNHGY and CDR2 as SAAAGT. The CDR3 is made up of 15 amino acids. V shed 0 bases, J shed 5 bases, and the junction held 4 bases outside the gene matches. The CDR3 DNA sequence: TGTGCCAGCAGTTACTCGCCGGGGGGGGGAGATACGCAGTATTTT. This codes for CASSYSPGGGDTQYF.

The chain couples TRBV5-4 to TRBJ1-2, with D possibly matching TRBD1 (6 bases). The germline CDR1 and CDR2 sequences are SGHNT and YYREEE (reference sequence). The CDR3 is made up of 16 amino acids. V was clipped by 0 bases and J by 3 bases, with 15 bases between them. CDR3: CASSLAWTAIDYGYTF. CDR3 nucleotide sequence: TGTGCCAGCAGCTTGGCCTGGACAGCGATAGACTATGGCTACACCTTC. Together with reference TRBV5-4 and TRBJ1-2, the CDR3 gives the full variable domain: ETGVTQSPTHLIKTRGQQVTLRCSSQSGHNTVSWYQQALGQGPQFIFQYYREEENGRGNFPPRFSGLQFPNYSSELNVNALELDDSALYLCASSLAWTAIDYGYTFGSGTRLTVV.

The genes are TRBV27 and TRBJ2-7; 7 bases fit TRBD1. CDR1 is MNHEY, CDR2 SMNVEV, per germline (reference sequence). The CDR3 has 15 amino acids. V shed 2 bases, J shed 1 base, and the junction held 5 bases outside the gene matches. The CDR3, as DNA: TGTGCCAGCAGTTTAATCCCAGGGGGTTCCTACGAGCAGTACTTC. This sequence encodes CASSLIPGGSYEQYF.

This sequence joins TRBV18 and TRBJ1-6; tentatively, D is TRBD1 (5 bases). V was pared by 1 base and J by 7 bases, with 14 bases between. The CDR3 runs 16 residues. Germline-derived CDR1 and CDR2 are KGHSH and LQKENI. The CDR3 coding sequence is TGTGCCAGCTCACCACTAGGGGAAGTTGAAAATTCACCCCTCCACTTT. It is translated as CASSPLGEVENSPLHF.

The chain has TRBV5-4 and TRBJ1-1, with D unresolved. V was cut by 4 bases and J by 0 bases, with 13 bases left in between. The CDR3 totals 15 residues. Germline V gene data show CDR1 as SGHNT and CDR2 as YYREEE (reference sequence). CDR3 nucleotide sequence: TGTGCCAGCAGCCCGGAGAGCTTCCTGAACACTGAAGCTTTCTTT. Its protein product is CASSPESFLNTEAFF.